Listed here are 20 T cell receptor beta chains from one sample, sequenced in a study of T cells in Graves' hyperthyroidism and ophthalmopathy. TCR beta CDR3 sequences were amplified from RNA transcripts. First-round RT-PCR with HTBI primers amplified the TCR CDR3 region. TCRdb re-derived calls from the multiplex PCR reads in MiXCR, one entry per CDR3 protein. The table lists roughly 500,000 distinct CDR3 sequences, around 50% of them singletons, with about two fifths in the top ten. Specimen: peripheral blood or thyroid tissue (not recorded which). The receptor set was obtained from an adult woman with Graves' disease, either hyperthyroidism or ophthalmopathy (not recorded which).

This clonotype appeared a few times. The rearrangement uses TRBV10-2 and TRBJ2-7; 11 positions agree with TRBD2. V was clipped by 3 bases and J by 5 bases; unmatched bases: 6. CDR3 size: 15 residues. Per the germline V gene, CDR1 is WSHSY and CDR2 is SAAADI. DNA of the CDR3: TGCGCCAGCAGTGACATACTAGCGGGAGACCACGAGCAGTACTTC. This encodes CASSDILAGDHEQYF.

V usage is TRBV5-1 and J usage is TRBJ1-2; D is undetermined. The V gene's germline CDR1 is SGHRS and CDR2 YFSETQ. This CDR3 is 14 amino acids long. The V and J ends lost 4 bases and 4 bases respectively, with 14 bases between them. CDR3: CASSTATAPYGYTF. CDR3 DNA: TGCGCCAGCAGCACCGCCACAGCTCCCTATGGCTACACCTTC.

This clonotype came up a few times. V gene TRBV15 combines with J gene TRBJ1-1; unclear D gene. V dropped 2 bases and J dropped 6 bases, with 13 bases sitting between them. This CDR3 is 14 amino acids long. Germline CDR1 is LNHNV and CDR2 is YYDKDF (reference sequence). CDR3 residues: CATSRIISGAEAFF. DNA for the CDR3: TGTGCCACCAGCAGAATTATCTCCGGGGCTGAAGCTTTCTTT.

The chain combines TRBV2 with TRBJ1-6; D is undetermined. V was shortened by 4 bases and J by 8 bases, with 15 bases between the two germline ends. This CDR3 has 15 amino acids. In germline, CDR1 is SNHLY, CDR2 FYNNEI. CDR3 in DNA: TGTGCCAGCAGTGCTGGACCGGGCCTTCATTCACCCCTCCACTTT. This sequence encodes CASSAGPGLHSPLHF.

This clonotype was observed many times. The chain employs TRBV28 and TRBJ1-2, with 7 positions matching TRBD1. V shed 10 bases, J shed 3 bases, and the junction held 8 bases outside the gene matches. CDR3 length equals 13 residues. Germline V gene lookup returns CDR1 MDHEN and CDR2 SYDVKM. The CDR3 nucleotides read TGTGCCACCGGGACAGCCGGACACTATGGCTACACCTTC. Its protein is CATGTAGHYGYTF.

The chain combines TRBV9 with TRBJ1-6; unclear D gene. Per the germline V gene, CDR1 is SGDLS and CDR2 is YYNGEE. The ends were cut back, 5 bases at V and 8 bases at J, with 20 bases in the middle. The CDR3 loop spans 16 amino acids. CDR3 amino acids: CASSFPAVEKDSPLHF. CDR3 nucleotide sequence: TGTGCCAGCAGTTTCCCTGCTGTCGAGAAAGATTCACCCCTCCACTTT.

The V gene is TRBV7-2, the J gene TRBJ2-7; D possibly corresponds to TRBD2 (6 bases). This CDR3 is 13 amino acids long. V was pared by 9 bases and J by 2 bases, with 14 bases between. CDR1 is SGHTA, CDR2 FQGNSA, per germline. CDR3 in amino acids: CASNGGTTYEQYF. The CDR3 nucleotides are TGTGCCAGTAATGGAGGGACCACCTACGAGCAGTACTTC.

Turning to this clonotype: A read error is possible here, since a much larger clone lies one base away. The V call is TRBV6-1, the J call TRBJ1-1; the D gene is possibly TRBD1 (6 bases). CDR1 MNHNS and CDR2 SASEGT come from the germline V gene. The CDR3 runs to 14 residues. CDR3: CASRRQALRTEALF. The CDR3 DNA reads as TGTGCCAGCAGACGACAGGCCCTGCGGACTGAAGCTCTCTTT.

The chain employs TRBV7-9 and TRBJ1-1; D unclear. V shed 5 bases and J shed 5 bases, with 15 bases lying between them. Germline CDR1 SEHNR, CDR2 FQNEAQ (reference sequence). The CDR3 contains 14 residues. CDR3 DNA: TGTGCCAGCAGCCCTTCCTCAGGCTTTACTGAAGCTTTCTTT. It translates to CASSPSSGFTEAFF.

The gene calls are TRBV10-3 and TRBJ2-5; D is uncertain. CDR1 is ENHRY, CDR2 SYGVKD, per germline. Trimming removed 8 bases from V and 5 bases from J, with 12 bases in between. The length of the CDR3 is 12 residues. CDR3 DNA sequence: TGTGCCATCCCTCCGTGGCGGGAGACCCAGTACTTC. Protein sequence: CAIPPWRETQYF.

V gene TRBV29-1 combines with J gene TRBJ2-2, with D perhaps being TRBD1 or TRBD2 (5 bases each). The CDR3 sequence is 12 residues long. Germline CDR1 SQVTM, CDR2 ANQGSEA. Trimming stripped 8 bases from V and 3 bases from J, with 10 bases between. This CDR3 reads CSLEGYTGELFF. In DNA, the CDR3 is TGCAGCTTAGAGGGGTACACCGGGGAGCTGTTTTTT.

The count of this clonotype is one. The chain couples TRBV25-1 to TRBJ1-6, with D unclear. CDR3 size: 17 residues. Germline lookup yields CDR1 MGHDK and CDR2 SYGVNS. The V gene lost 5 bases and the J gene lost 7 bases, with 21 bases spanning the gap. The CDR3 here is CASSYSIPGEANSPLHF. CDR3 nucleotides: TGTGCCAGCAGTTACTCGATCCCAGGCGAGGCGAATTCACCCCTCCACTTT.

This clonotype showed up just a few times. V is TRBV20-1 and J is TRBJ2-5; TRBD1 might be the D (5 bases). V was clipped by 5 bases and J by 5 bases, with 9 bases between them. CDR3 length: 11 residues. CDR1 and CDR2 (germline): DFQATT, SNEGSKA (reference sequence). The CDR3, as DNA: TGCAGTGCTCCTAGGGGCGAGACCCAGTACTTC. Its translation: CSAPRGETQYF.

V and J are TRBV29-1 and TRBJ2-7; the D is unclear. The CDR3 length is 18 residues. Trimming left V 4 bases short and J 1 base short, with 26 bases between. Germline lookup yields CDR1 SQVTM and CDR2 ANQGSEA. The CDR3 spells CSVVKLKMGKPPSYEQYF. The CDR3, as DNA: TGCAGCGTTGTCAAATTAAAGATGGGAAAACCGCCTTCCTACGAGCAGTACTTC.

This clonotype was seen a few times. The chain employs TRBV25-1 and TRBJ1-2, with TRBD1 identical over 8 bases. Germline CDR1 and CDR2: MGHDK and SYGVNS. V was clipped by 1 base and J by 6 bases; unmatched bases: 7. This CDR3 is built from 15 residues. CDR3 DNA sequence: TGTGCCAGCAGTGAATTCACAGGGGGAATGGATGGCTACACCTTC. Amino acids: CASSEFTGGMDGYTF.

The chain has TRBV13 and TRBJ1-2, with 7 bases that match TRBD1. Trimming removed 4 bases from V and 2 bases from J; junction bases left unmatched: 7. This CDR3 spans 15 amino acids. Germline V gene data show CDR1 as PRHDT and CDR2 as FYEKMQ (reference sequence). The CDR3 region is CASSSTGLINYGYTF. CDR3 nucleotides: TGTGCCAGCAGCTCGACAGGGCTTATAAACTATGGCTACACCTTC.

This clonotype was detected only a few times. The V and J genes are TRBV7-9 and TRBJ2-5, with D possibly matching TRBD1 (6 bases). Trimming cost V 5 bases and J 4 bases, with 17 bases left between them. The CDR3 extends over 15 amino acids. The germline V gene encodes CDR1 SEHNR and CDR2 FQNEAQ (reference sequence). CDR3 loop: CASSGGRREIETQYF. The DNA for the CDR3 is TGTGCCAGCAGCGGGGGCCGCCGTGAGATAGAGACCCAGTACTTC.

The table lists this clonotype with a few counts. This chain joins TRBV18 and TRBJ1-2; 9 bases map to TRBD1. V shed 3 bases and J 4 bases; nucleotides not matched to a gene: 3. The CDR3 has 14 residues. Germline V gives CDR1 KGHSH, CDR2 LQKENI. Here the CDR3 reads CASSPATGGYGYTF. For the CDR3, the DNA is TGTGCCAGCTCACCGGCGACAGGGGGCTATGGCTACACCTTC.

This clonotype was seen ten or more times. The chain joins TRBV9 to TRBJ2-5; 7 bases fit TRBD1. The length of the CDR3 is 16 residues. From germline, CDR1 is SGDLS and CDR2 YYNGEE. The V gene end was trimmed by 4 bases and the J gene end by 1 base; junction bases not matched to a gene: 10. The CDR3 DNA sequence: TGTGCCAGCAGCCTAGGGTTAGGGGGCTTCCAAGAGACCCAGTACTTC. This gives the protein CASSLGLGGFQETQYF.

The CDR3 DNA reads as TGCGCCAGCAGCTGGACGACAGGGACGGACTATGGCTACACCTTC. It translates to CASSWTTGTDYGYTF. The gene calls are TRBV5-1 and TRBJ1-2; 7 bases map to TRBD1. Germline values: CDR1 SGHRS, CDR2 YFSETQ. The CDR3 runs to 15 residues. Unmatched junction bases numbered 8, after V lost 3 bases and J lost 3 bases. Looking up the rest from reference TRBV5-1 and TRBJ1-2 gives the full variable domain: KAGVTQTPRYLIKTRGQQVTLSCSPISGHRSVSWYQQTPGQGLQFLFEYFSETQRNKGNFPGRFSGRQFSNSRSEMNVSTLELGDSALYLCASSWTTGTDYGYTFGSGTRLTVV.